The 21 T cell receptor beta chains listed next were all sequenced from one sample in a study of CD8 T cells in Susac syndrome. RNA was extracted with the RNeasy kit, and a quantity of about 0.45 to 1 ug was reverse transcribed using random hexamers. TCRdb re-derived calls from the immunoSEQ multiplex PCR reads in MiXCR, one entry per CDR3 protein. The sample lists about 150,000 distinct CDR3 sequences; roughly 95% were seen once. Sequencing was carried out using CD8+ T cells from PBMCs. These receptors all stem from a human donor with multiple sclerosis.

The gene calls are TRBV14 and TRBJ2-7; D possibly corresponds to TRBD1 (6 bases). Germline V CDR1 and CDR2: SGHDN, FVKESK. V shed 5 bases and J shed 2 bases, with 16 bases lying between them. The CDR3 is 15 amino acids. The CDR3 nucleotides are TGTGCCAGCAGCGAGGGGGACGGGGACACCTACGAGCAGTACGTC. Translation gives CASSEGDGDTYEQYV.

The chain combines TRBV30 with TRBJ2-7, with a possible D match to TRBD1 (6 bases). Germline V CDR1 and CDR2: GTSNPN, SVGIG (reference sequence). V gave up 7 bases and J gave up 0 bases, with 7 bases separating them. CDR3 length equals 11 residues. The CDR3 spells CALTGSYEQYF. In DNA form, the CDR3 reads TGTGCCTTGACAGGCTCCTACGAGCAGTACTTC.

This clonotype appeared a single time. The rearrangement links TRBV5-1 to TRBJ1-1; D is perhaps TRBD1 (6 bases). V was trimmed by 4 bases and J by 3 bases, leaving 10 bases between them. Germline CDR1 is SGHRS and CDR2 is YFSETQ. This CDR3 comprises 13 residues. CDR3 DNA: TGCGCCAGCAGCCAGGGGACCTACACTGAAGCTTTCTTT. It specifies CASSQGTYTEAFF.

This rearrangement joins TRBV6-1 to TRBJ2-2; 8 bases match TRBD2. CDR3 length equals 14 residues. Unmatched junction bases numbered 1, after V lost 7 bases and J lost 0 bases. Per the germline V gene, CDR1 is MNHNS and CDR2 is SASEGT. Here the CDR3 reads CASNSGTNTGELFF. CDR3 DNA sequence: TGTGCCAGCAATAGCGGGACGAACACCGGGGAGCTGTTTTTT.

This clonotype was observed a handful of times. The chain uses TRBV7-2 and TRBJ2-1; 7 nucleotides match TRBD2. Germline CDR1 SGHTA, CDR2 FQGNSA. This CDR3 is 13 amino acids long. Trimming cost V 5 bases and J 6 bases; bases outside gene matches: 4. Here the CDR3 DNA reads TGTGCCAGCAGCCCCGGACTAGGCAATGAGCAGTTCTTC. This translates into CASSPGLGNEQFF.

This chain uses TRBV9 with TRBJ2-1, with D perhaps matching TRBD1 (6 bases). This CDR3 has 15 amino acids. The V and J ends lost 2 bases and 4 bases respectively, with 13 bases between them. In germline, CDR1 is SGDLS, CDR2 YYNGEE. CDR3 residues: CASSVSQTGYNEQFF. In nucleotides, the CDR3 is TGTGCCAGCAGCGTGTCACAGACAGGTTACAATGAGCAGTTCTTC.

The gene calls are TRBV12-5 and TRBJ2-1; the match to TRBD1 covers 7 bases. V trimming: 0 bases; J trimming: 5 bases; junction bases outside the gene matches: 7. This CDR3 contains 16 residues. Germline lookup yields CDR1 LGHNT and CDR2 FRNRAP. CDR3 DNA sequence: TGTGCTAGTGGTTTGGTAATCGTGGGGACAGACAATGAGCAGTTCTTC. Amino acid sequence: CASGLVIVGTDNEQFF.

The chain joins TRBV4-1 to TRBJ2-1; 15 positions match TRBD2. There are 18 residues in the CDR3. The V gene's germline CDR1 is MGHRA and CDR2 YSYEKL. V was pared by 4 bases and J by 4 bases, with 8 bases of the junction left unmatched. The DNA for the CDR3 is TGCGCCAGCAGCCCTGGACTAGCGGGGGGGCCGCGTTACAATGAGCAGTTCTTC. It yields the protein CASSPGLAGGPRYNEQFF.

The genes are TRBV5-4 and TRBJ2-5; the D call may be TRBD1 or TRBD2 (5 bases each). From germline, CDR1 is SGHNT and CDR2 YYREEE (reference sequence). Trimming shortened V by 5 bases and J by 1 base, and 12 bases separated the two germline ends. The CDR3 consists of 14 residues. The CDR3 DNA reads TGTGCCAGCAGTCTGAGGGGAAGCCAAGAGACCCAGTACTTC. Its protein product is CASSLRGSQETQYF.

This sequence joins TRBV9 and TRBJ1-6, with a possible D match to TRBD1 (5 bases). Trimming took off 3 bases at V and 4 bases at J, with 14 bases between the two ends. Germline values: CDR1 SGDLS, CDR2 YYNGEE. The CDR3 has 16 residues. In DNA, the CDR3 is TGTGCCAGCAGCGACCCAGGGACGGAGTATAATTCACCCCTCCACTTT. As protein: CASSDPGTEYNSPLHF.

This chain uses TRBV13 with TRBJ2-3, with no clear D. The germline V and J ends were trimmed by 8 bases and 10 bases, with 4 bases remaining between them. The germline CDR1 and CDR2 sequences are PRHDT and FYEKMQ (reference sequence). This CDR3 region has 8 residues. The CDR3 protein is CASGPQYF. For the CDR3, the DNA is TGTGCCAGCGGTCCGCAGTATTTT.

This chain links TRBV12-3 or TRBV12-4 with TRBJ1-2; D unclear. V lost 7 bases and J lost 5, with 17 bases in between. There are 14 residues in the CDR3. Written as DNA, the CDR3 is TGTGCCAGCACGCCGGGCGCAGGCGGATATGGCTACACCTTC. It yields the protein CASTPGAGGYGYTF.

This chain links TRBV7-9 with TRBJ2-1; TRBD1 matches 7 bases. This CDR3 region has 16 residues. V was pared by 5 bases and J by 3 bases, with 10 bases of the junction left unmatched. Germline lookup yields CDR1 SEHNR and CDR2 FQNEAQ (reference sequence). CDR3 residues: CASSQGPGGIYNEQFF. In DNA, the CDR3 is TGTGCCAGCAGCCAAGGGCCAGGGGGAATCTACAATGAGCAGTTCTTC.

This chain uses TRBV29-1 with TRBJ2-1; D is unresolved. V lost 4 bases and J 6 bases, leaving 4 bases between the germline ends. The CDR3 covers 10 residues. Germline V gene sequence: CDR1 SQVTM, CDR2 ANQGSEA. DNA for the CDR3: TGCAGCGTTGGGATCAATGAGCAGTTCTTC. Its protein product is CSVGINEQFF.

The V call is TRBV5-1, the J call TRBJ2-7; D unresolved. Between the trimmed V and J ends, which lost 0 bases and 4 bases, there was a span of 14 bases. The CDR3 runs 15 residues. The germline V gene encodes CDR1 SGHRS and CDR2 YFSETQ. The CDR3 nucleotides read TGCGCCAGCAGCTTGGGCCAGTTGACCGGGTACGAGCAGTACTTC. This encodes CASSLGQLTGYEQYF.

V and J are TRBV15 and TRBJ2-3; D unclear. Germline V CDR1 and CDR2: LNHNV, YYDKDF (reference sequence). The CDR3 has 17 residues. The V gene lost 5 bases and the J gene lost 2 bases, with 20 bases spanning the gap. CDR3 amino acids: CATSGQAVSLYTDTQYF. DNA of the CDR3: TGTGCCACCAGCGGGCAGGCAGTGTCTCTTTACACAGATACGCAGTATTTT.

This chain joins TRBV3-1 and TRBJ2-5; 8 positions agree with TRBD2. Trimming removed 1 base from V and 5 bases from J; junction bases left unmatched: 6. The CDR3 extends over 15 amino acids. Per germline, CDR1 LGHDT and CDR2 YNNKEL (reference sequence). The CDR3 nucleotides are TGTGCCAGCAGCCAAGTAGGAGCGGGAGATGAGACCCAGTACTTC. Its protein product is CASSQVGAGDETQYF.

The rearrangement links TRBV12-3 or TRBV12-4 to TRBJ2-7, with unresolved D. V was shortened by 5 bases and J by 3 bases, with 11 bases between the two germline ends. The CDR3 spans 13 residues. The CDR3 sequence is CASSPGPNYEQYV. CDR3 coding DNA: TGTGCCAGCAGTCCGGGCCCTAACTACGAGCAGTACGTC.

The chain has TRBV7-9 and TRBJ1-1; 9 positions agree with TRBD1. From germline, CDR1 is SEHNR and CDR2 FQNEAQ (reference sequence). Trimming cost V 4 bases and J 2 bases; bases outside gene matches: 5. CDR3 length: 15 amino acids. CDR3 in amino acids: CASSWPGQGNTEAFF. The DNA for the CDR3 is TGTGCCAGCAGCTGGCCGGGACAGGGTAACACTGAAGCTTTCTTT.

This chain links TRBV29-1 with TRBJ2-1, with D possibly TRBD2 on 5 matching bases. CDR1 SQVTM and CDR2 ANQGSEA come from the germline V gene. V lost 7 bases and J 9 bases, leaving 22 bases between the germline ends. The CDR3 is 14 residues long. The CDR3 protein is CSAVLTGLDAEQFF. The DNA for the CDR3 is TGCAGCGCGGTTTTGACGGGGTTAGATGCTGAGCAGTTCTTC.

The gene calls are TRBV4-1 and TRBJ1-6, with D perhaps matching TRBD1 (5 bases). Germline CDR1 and CDR2: MGHRA and YSYEKL. The length of the CDR3 is 12 residues. V was clipped by 7 bases and J by 9 bases, with 10 bases between them. The CDR3 is CASKGDPSPLHF. The CDR3 DNA follows: TGCGCCAGCAAAGGGGACCCTTCACCCCTCCACTTT.